Each of the 12 T cell receptor beta chains below was sequenced from the same sample in a study of T cells in Graves' hyperthyroidism and ophthalmopathy. Researchers amplified the TCR beta CDR3 regions from RNA transcripts. The TCR CDR3 was amplified in a first-round RT-PCR using the HTBI primer set. In TCRdb, the multiplex PCR reads were re-called with MiXCR into one record per CDR3 protein. Among roughly 250,000 distinct CDR3 sequences listed, roughly 20% were seen once. Sequencing was performed on blood. These TCRs come from a man aged 25 to 45 with Graves' ophthalmopathy.

V is TRBV5-5 and J is TRBJ2-1; D unclear. The CDR3 is 13 amino acids. The V and J ends lost 3 bases and 9 bases respectively, with 13 bases between them. Germline CDR1 reads SGHKS; CDR2 reads YYEKEE (reference sequence). The DNA of the CDR3 is TGTGCCAGCAGCTCCGAGTTGAAGGGTGAGCAGTTCTTC. It is translated as CASSSELKGEQFF.

The genes are TRBV6-1 and TRBJ1-2; D ambiguous. The CDR3 extends over 12 amino acids. Germline V lookup: CDR1 MNHNS, CDR2 SASEGT. Trimming left V 6 bases short and J 4 bases short, with 9 bases between. CDR3 nucleotide sequence: TGTGCCAGCAGGACATATCGCTATGGCTACACCTTC. Its protein is CASRTYRYGYTF.

This clonotype appeared a few times. The J gene is TRBJ2-5, the V gene TRBV11-3; TRBD1 aligns across 8 bases. V was pared by 7 bases and J by 2 bases, with 6 bases of the junction left unmatched. Germline V lookup: CDR1 SGHNT, CDR2 YENEEA. CDR3 length: 14 residues. The CDR3 DNA reads TGTGCCAGCACCCCAGGGGGCTTGCAAGAGACCCAGTACTTC. Translation: CASTPGGLQETQYF.

This clonotype was found a few times. This chain uses TRBV12-3 or TRBV12-4 with TRBJ1-5; a weak D match, TRBD1 (6 bases). V was pared by 4 bases and J by 0 bases, with 13 bases between. The CDR3 is made up of 16 amino acids. CDR3 coding DNA: TGTGCCAGCAGTTCCGGGACAACTTATAGCAATCAGCCCCAGCATTTT. It translates to CASSSGTTYSNQPQHF.

This clonotype was seen a handful of times. The V gene is TRBV12-5, the J gene TRBJ2-3, with D unresolved. V was shortened by 1 base and J by 5 bases, with 7 bases between the two germline ends. This CDR3 contains 13 residues. Germline values: CDR1 LGHNT, CDR2 FRNRAP. The CDR3 nucleotides are TGTGCTAGTGGTTTGGAGGGCGGAGATACGCAGTATTTT. Protein sequence: CASGLEGGDTQYF.

This chain joins TRBV20-1 and TRBJ2-7, with D possibly TRBD2 on 7 matching bases. Per germline, CDR1 DFQATT and CDR2 SNEGSKA (reference sequence). This CDR3 contains 16 residues. Trimming took off 3 bases at V and 5 bases at J, with 23 bases between the two ends. CDR3 in DNA: TGCAGTGCTAGGGTGAGCGGCGGCGGGGGCTTTAACGAGCAGTACTTC. Amino acid sequence: CSARVSGGGGFNEQYF.

This clonotype was counted between two and nine times. V usage is TRBV5-1 and J usage is TRBJ2-2; no reliable D call. The CDR3 extends over 15 amino acids. From germline, CDR1 is SGHRS and CDR2 YFSETQ. The germline V and J ends were trimmed by 7 bases and 2 bases, with 15 bases remaining between them. The CDR3 protein is CASVPDSPNTGELFF. CDR3 nucleotides: TGCGCCAGCGTCCCCGACTCCCCTAACACCGGGGAGCTGTTTTTT.

This clonotype was recorded at least ten times. The rearrangement joins TRBV5-1 to TRBJ2-1; D is undetermined. This CDR3 is built from 15 residues. V was pared by 0 bases and J by 7 bases, with 14 bases between. Per germline, CDR1 SGHRS and CDR2 YFSETQ. DNA for the CDR3: TGCGCCAGCAGCTTGGAACTTAAACCGTGGAATGAGCAGTTCTTC. Translation gives CASSLELKPWNEQFF. The full variable domain, completed using reference TRBV5-1 and TRBJ2-1, is KAGVTQTPRYLIKTRGQQVTLSCSPISGHRSVSWYQQTPGQGLQFLFEYFSETQRNKGNFPGRFSGRQFSNSRSEMNVSTLELGDSALYLCASSLELKPWNEQFFGPGTRLTVL.

The chain uses TRBV28 and TRBJ2-3, with a possible D match to TRBD1 (6 bases). CDR3 length: 16 amino acids. Germline V gene sequence: CDR1 MDHEN, CDR2 SYDVKM. Deletions cut 4 bases from V and 1 base from J, with 15 bases between. CDR3 residues: CASSSPPGHRTDTQYF. The CDR3 coding sequence is TGTGCCAGCAGTTCCCCACCGGGACACCGCACAGATACGCAGTATTTT. The full variable domain, its missing parts supplied by reference TRBV28 and TRBJ2-3, is DVKVTQSSRYLVKRTGEKVFLECVQDMDHENMFWYRQDPGLGLRLIYFSYDVKMKEKGDIPEGYSVSREKKERFSLILESASTNQTSMYLCASSSPPGHRTDTQYFGPGTRLTVL.

This clonotype was seen many times. V is TRBV11-2 and J is TRBJ2-1; D gene uncertain. This CDR3 region has 12 residues. Trimming cost V 6 bases and J 4 bases, with 7 bases left between them. Germline CDR1 and CDR2: SGHAT and FQNNGV. CDR3 protein: CASRKLYNEQFF. The CDR3 coding sequence is TGTGCCAGCAGAAAGCTATACAATGAGCAGTTCTTC.

This clonotype showed up just a few times. The chain couples TRBV29-1 to TRBJ2-1; 11 positions match TRBD2. After removal of 0 bases from V and 8 bases from J, the junction contained 9 bases not matched to a gene. This CDR3 is built from 16 residues. CDR1 and CDR2 from the germline V gene are SQVTM and ANQGSEA. This CDR3 reads CSVEEVAGGPIYEQFF. DNA for the CDR3: TGCAGCGTTGAAGAGGTAGCGGGAGGGCCTATCTATGAGCAGTTCTTC.

This clonotype showed up many times. The chain carries TRBV5-1 and TRBJ2-1; 7 bases map to TRBD1. The CDR3 loop spans 13 amino acids. Trimming cost V 4 bases and J 10 bases; bases outside gene matches: 8. CDR1 is SGHRS and CDR2 is YFSETQ in the germline V gene. The CDR3 is CASSRGQSNEQFF. CDR3 coding DNA: TGCGCCAGCAGCAGGGGACAGTCCAACGAGCAGTTCTTC.